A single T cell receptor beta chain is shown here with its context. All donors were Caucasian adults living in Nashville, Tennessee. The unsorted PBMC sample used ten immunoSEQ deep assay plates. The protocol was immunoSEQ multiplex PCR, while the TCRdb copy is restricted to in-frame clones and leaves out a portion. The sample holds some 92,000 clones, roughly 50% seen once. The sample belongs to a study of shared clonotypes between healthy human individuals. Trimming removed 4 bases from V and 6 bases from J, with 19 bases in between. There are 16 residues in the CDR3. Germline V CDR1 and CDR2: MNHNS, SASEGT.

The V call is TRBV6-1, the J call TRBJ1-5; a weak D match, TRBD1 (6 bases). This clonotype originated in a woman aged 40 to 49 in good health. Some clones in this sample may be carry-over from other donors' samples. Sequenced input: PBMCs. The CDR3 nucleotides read TGTGCCAGCAGTGCATATGAACTAACAGGGTTTCAGCCCCAGCATTTT. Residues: CASSAYELTGFQPQHF.